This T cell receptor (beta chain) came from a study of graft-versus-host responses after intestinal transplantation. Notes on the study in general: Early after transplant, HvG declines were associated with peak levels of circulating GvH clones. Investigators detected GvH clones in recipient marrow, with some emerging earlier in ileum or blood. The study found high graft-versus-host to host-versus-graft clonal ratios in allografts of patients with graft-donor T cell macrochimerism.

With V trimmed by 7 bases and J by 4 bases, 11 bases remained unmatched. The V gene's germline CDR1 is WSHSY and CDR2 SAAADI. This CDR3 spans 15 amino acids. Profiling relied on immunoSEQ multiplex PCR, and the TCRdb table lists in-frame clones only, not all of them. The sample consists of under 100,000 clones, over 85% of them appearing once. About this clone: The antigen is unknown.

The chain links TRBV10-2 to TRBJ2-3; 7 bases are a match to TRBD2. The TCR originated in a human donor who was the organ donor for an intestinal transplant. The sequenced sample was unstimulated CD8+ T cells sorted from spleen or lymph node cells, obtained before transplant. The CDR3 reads CASKATSVRPDTQYF. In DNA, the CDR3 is TGCGCCAGCAAGGCTACTAGCGTTCGGCCAGATACGCAGTATTTT.